Following are 10 T cell receptor beta chains from one sample sequenced in a study of shared clonotypes between healthy human individuals. The protocol was immunoSEQ multiplex PCR, while the TCRdb copy is restricted to in-frame clones and leaves out a portion. The data contain 2 million to 2.5 million clones, around 90% of them singletons. The sequenced sample was naive CD4+ T cells from PBMCs. This sample's subset: CD45RA+ positively selected. The receptor set was obtained from a man younger than 30 in good health. Some clones in this sample may be carry-over from other donors' samples.

The chain carries TRBV2 and TRBJ2-7; the D gene is possibly TRBD1 (5 bases). V lost 6 bases and J 1 base, leaving 13 bases between the germline ends. Germline lookup yields CDR1 SNHLY and CDR2 FYNNEI. This CDR3 spans 14 amino acids. CDR3 residues: CASRSQGKSYEQYF. The CDR3 region has the DNA TGTGCCAGCAGATCTCAGGGCAAATCCTACGAGCAGTACTTC. Full variable domain (remainder filled in from reference TRBV2 and TRBJ2-7): EPEVTQTPSHQVTQMGQEVILRCVPISNHLYFYWYRQILGQKVEFLVSFYNNEISEKSEIFDDQFSVERPDGSNFTLKIRSTKLEDSAMYFCASRSQGKSYEQYFGPGTRLTVT.

This clone was detected once. The chain joins TRBV7-3 to TRBJ2-5; maybe TRBD1 (5 bases). V gave up 5 bases and J gave up 5 bases, with 12 bases separating them. There are 13 residues in the CDR3. CDR1 and CDR2 (germline): SGHTA, FQGTGA. CDR3 residues: CASSQGYGETQYF. CDR3 sequence (DNA): TGTGCCAGCAGCCAGGGTTATGGGGAGACCCAGTACTTC.

This clone was seen once. The chain recombines TRBV5-1 with TRBJ2-2; possible D gene TRBD2, 5 bases. Germline V gene data show CDR1 as SGHRS and CDR2 as YFSETQ. There are 17 residues in the CDR3. The V end was cut by 0 bases, the J end by 1 base, with 13 bases between. The CDR3: CASSLAGDGKNTGELFF. The CDR3 nucleotides are TGCGCCAGCAGCTTGGCAGGAGACGGGAAGAACACCGGGGAGCTGTTTTTT.

This rearrangement joins TRBV14 to TRBJ2-1; 12 bases are a match to TRBD2. The J segment lost 9 bases and the V segment lost 0 bases, leaving 12 bases of the junction unmatched. CDR1 is SGHDN, CDR2 FVKESK, per germline. CDR3 length equals 18 residues. The chain's CDR3 is CASSQDPRASGRGGEQFF. The CDR3 DNA sequence: TGTGCCAGCAGCCAAGATCCCCGGGCTAGCGGGAGGGGAGGTGAGCAGTTCTTC.

The chain combines TRBV9 with TRBJ1-2; tentatively, D is TRBD1 (5 bases). CDR1 SGDLS and CDR2 YYNGEE come from the germline V gene. The germline V and J ends were trimmed by 1 base and 0 bases, with 10 bases remaining between them. The CDR3 is made up of 15 amino acids. In nucleotides, the CDR3 is TGTGCCAGCAGCGTACGGGGGGAGACTAACTATGGCTACACCTTC. Protein product: CASSVRGETNYGYTF.

The V gene is TRBV7-2, the J gene TRBJ1-4; D ambiguous. This CDR3 is 12 amino acids long. Germline V gives CDR1 SGHTA, CDR2 FQGNSA. Trimming shortened V by 4 bases and J by 8 bases, and 8 bases separated the two germline ends. CDR3 residues: CASSSGLEKLFF. The CDR3 region has the DNA TGTGCCAGCAGCTCCGGGCTGGAAAAACTGTTTTTT.

Concerning this clone: Other nucleotide sequences from this sample produce the same CDR3. The V and J genes are TRBV18 and TRBJ2-5; 11 nucleotides match TRBD2. The CDR3 spans 15 residues. CDR1 and CDR2 from the germline V gene are KGHSH and LQKENI. Trimming at V came to 6 bases and at J to 4 bases, leaving 7 bases not matched to a gene. The CDR3 region is CASSPTSGSGETQYF. CDR3 coding DNA: TGTGCCAGCTCGCCCACTAGCGGGAGTGGAGAGACCCAGTACTTC.

The V and J genes are TRBV5-4 and TRBJ2-7; D unresolved. Germline V gene sequence: CDR1 SGHNT, CDR2 YYREEE (reference sequence). CDR3 length equals 13 residues. Trimming took off 4 bases at V and 0 bases at J, with 8 bases between the two ends. Written as DNA, the CDR3 is TGTGCCAGCAGCCCTCCAGCCTCCTACGAGCAGTACTTC. This gives the protein CASSPPASYEQYF.

The chain carries TRBV7-8 and TRBJ1-4, with D possibly being TRBD1 (6 bases). V was shortened by 5 bases and J by 7 bases, with 14 bases between the two germline ends. Germline lookup yields CDR1 SGHVS and CDR2 FQNEAQ. The CDR3 covers 14 residues. CDR3 sequence (DNA): TGTGCCAGCAGCGCGCCAATCAGGGGTGAAAAACTGTTTTTT. Residues: CASSAPIRGEKLFF.

The V gene is TRBV2, the J gene TRBJ2-5; 10 bases are shared with TRBD2. The CDR3 is 16 amino acids. Germline lookup yields CDR1 SNHLY and CDR2 FYNNEI. V lost 4 bases and J lost 4; bases outside the gene matches: 9. The CDR3 protein is CASSVTSGMKGETQYF. The CDR3 bases are TGTGCCAGCAGTGTAACTAGCGGGATGAAAGGAGAGACCCAGTACTTC.